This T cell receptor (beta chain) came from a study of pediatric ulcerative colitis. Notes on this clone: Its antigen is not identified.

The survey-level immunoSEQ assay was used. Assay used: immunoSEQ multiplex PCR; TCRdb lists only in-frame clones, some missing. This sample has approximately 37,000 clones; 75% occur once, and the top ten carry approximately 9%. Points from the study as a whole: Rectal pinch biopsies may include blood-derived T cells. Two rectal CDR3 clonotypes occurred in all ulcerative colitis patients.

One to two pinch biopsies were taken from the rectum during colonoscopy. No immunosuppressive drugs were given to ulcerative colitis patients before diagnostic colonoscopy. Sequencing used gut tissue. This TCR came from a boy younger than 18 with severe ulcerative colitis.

The CDR3 DNA sequence: TGTGCCAGCAGTTCCTACACAGGGAACGGTATTGAAGCTTTCTTT. It yields the protein CASSSYTGNGIEAFF. This chain links TRBV6-6 with TRBJ1-1; weak D call: TRBD1 (6 bases). Germline-derived CDR1 and CDR2 are MNHNY and SVGAGI (reference sequence). The CDR3 sequence is 15 residues long. V lost 4 bases to trimming and J lost 7 bases, with 19 bases between them.